The clone carrying this T cell receptor (beta chain) has a single count. The antigen is not known. CDR1 MNHEY and CDR2 SVGEGT come from the germline V gene. The CDR3 totals 13 residues. V lost 6 bases and J 2 bases, leaving 7 bases between the germline ends. This sample was taken from a study of Graves' ophthalmopathy and Graves' hyperthyroidism. Study details: The authors collected peripheral blood at initial diagnosis, before any treatment.

RNA transcripts provided the template for amplifying TCR beta CDR3 regions. First-round RT-PCR used HTBI primers; second-round multiplex PCR followed. TCRdb re-called the multiplex PCR reads with MiXCR, one entry per CDR3 protein. The sample includes approximately 150,000 distinct CDR3 sequences, around two fifths of them seen just once. Overall study results and limits: Among thyroid clonotypes expanded above 0.001 frequency, most also appeared in blood. Discrimination between ophthalmopathy and stable hyperthyroidism by a 13-signature model showed about 88% sensitivity and 70% to 84% specificity.

Fresh peripheral blood, around 10 ml, was the PBMC source. The rearrangement links TRBV6-2 or TRBV6-3 to TRBJ2-2, with D hard to call. This clonotype was obtained from a man aged 30 to 39 with Graves' ophthalmopathy. The sequenced material came from peripheral blood. The DNA of the CDR3 is TGTGCCAGCAGGGATCACAACACCGGGGAGCTGTTTTTT. Its translation: CASRDHNTGELFF.